The 11 T cell receptor beta chains below were found in one sample sequenced in a study of OX40 agonist ivuxolimab in advanced cancers. Measured with immunoSEQ multiplex PCR; TCRdb has only the in-frame clones, and not every one. The table has roughly 86,000 clones, under 95% seen once; the top ten hold 0.43%. Sequenced here: CD4+ or CD8+ T cells sorted from blood, sampled in a trial of the OX40 agonist ivuxolimab. These receptors came from an adult with an advanced solid tumor such as melanoma, head and neck, liver or kidney cancer.

The J gene is TRBJ1-4, the V gene TRBV2; tentatively, D is TRBD1 (6 bases). The CDR3 sequence is 14 residues long. Germline values: CDR1 SNHLY, CDR2 FYNNEI. Trimming took off 4 bases at V and 6 bases at J, with 12 bases between the two ends. The CDR3 is CASSAQGLDEKLFF. CDR3 nucleotide sequence: TGTGCCAGCAGTGCCCAGGGGTTGGATGAAAAACTGTTTTTT.

The chain recombines TRBV5-1 with TRBJ2-3, with 14 bases fitting TRBD2. Germline V gene lookup returns CDR1 SGHRS and CDR2 YFSETQ. The CDR3 length is 15 residues. J lost 6 bases, V lost 4 bases, and 4 bases had no gene match. For the CDR3, the DNA is TGCGCCAGCAGCGAGGGACTAGCGGGGGTTGATACGCAGTATTTT. The encoded protein is CASSEGLAGVDTQYF.

The chain uses TRBV4-3 and TRBJ1-1; D is uncertain. This CDR3 spans 13 amino acids. V lost 0 bases and J lost 0, with 2 bases in between. Germline V gene sequence: CDR1 LGHNA, CDR2 YSLEER. The CDR3 protein is CASSQEMNTEAFF. CDR3 bases: TGCGCCAGCAGCCAAGAAATGAACACTGAAGCTTTCTTT.

This clone was observed once. The V call is TRBV7-2, the J call TRBJ2-6; no reliable D call. The CDR3 runs 14 residues. V was trimmed by 5 bases and J by 3 bases, leaving 8 bases between them. Germline V gene sequence: CDR1 SGHTA, CDR2 FQGNSA. CDR3 DNA sequence: TGTGCCAGCAGCGTAGGTGGTGGGGCCAACGTCCTGACTTTC. Its protein product is CASSVGGGANVLTF. Full variable domain (remainder filled in from reference TRBV7-2 and TRBJ2-6): GAGVSQSPSNKVTEKGKDVELRCDPISGHTALYWYRQSLGQGLEFLIYFQGNSAPDKSGLPSDRFSAERTGGSVSTLTIQRTQQEDSAVYLCASSVGGGANVLTFGAGSRLTVL.

In nucleotides, the CDR3 is TGTGCCAGCAGCGTCGTGACTAGCTTCGGAGATACGCAGTATTTT. This gives the protein CASSVVTSFGDTQYF. The genes are TRBV9 and TRBJ2-3, with 7 bases that match TRBD2. CDR3 length equals 15 residues. CDR1 SGDLS and CDR2 YYNGEE come from the germline V gene. V was pared by 2 bases and J by 5 bases, with 8 bases of the junction left unmatched.

The chain's CDR3 is CASSLVAGGPATGELFF. In DNA form, the CDR3 reads TGCGCCAGCAGCTTGGTTGCGGGAGGGCCCGCCACCGGGGAGCTGTTTTTT. The rearrangement joins TRBV5-1 to TRBJ2-2; 9 nucleotides agree with TRBD2. CDR1 is SGHRS and CDR2 is YFSETQ in the germline V gene. V gave up 0 bases and J gave up 4 bases; unmatched junction bases: 7. The CDR3 contains 17 residues.

The chain carries TRBV11-3 and TRBJ2-3; D unresolved. V was trimmed by 3 bases and J by 4 bases, leaving 5 bases between them. The CDR3 has 12 amino acids. Germline CDR1 and CDR2: SGHNT and YENEEA. The DNA for the CDR3 is TGTGCCAGCAGCTTGACGTCAGATACGCAGTATTTT. Translated, it gives CASSLTSDTQYF. The whole variable domain, remainder taken from reference TRBV11-3 and TRBJ2-3, is EAGVVQSPRYKIIEKKQPVAFWCNPISGHNTLYWYLQNLGQGPELLIRYENEEAVDDSQLPKDRFSAERLKGVDSTLKIQPAELGDSAVYLCASSLTSDTQYFGPGTRLTVL.

The V and J genes are TRBV10-1 and TRBJ2-1; 10 bases agree with TRBD1. Losses at the gene ends were 3 bases for V and 6 bases for J; bases not matched to a gene: 5. The CDR3 extends over 15 amino acids. CDR1 and CDR2 (germline): WNHNN, SYGVQD (reference sequence). The CDR3 loop reads CASSEPGQGLNEQFF. The CDR3 DNA reads TGCGCCAGCAGTGAACCGGGACAGGGGCTCAATGAGCAGTTCTTC.

The gene calls are TRBV4-2 and TRBJ1-3; the D is unclear. Germline-derived CDR1 and CDR2 are LGHNA and YNFKEQ. Trimming took 1 base from V and 0 from J, leaving 10 bases between them. This CDR3 is built from 16 residues. DNA of the CDR3: TGTGCCAGCAGCCAAGGTACCGATAGCTCTGGAAACACCATATATTTT. Protein product: CASSQGTDSSGNTIYF.

The chain has TRBV28 and TRBJ2-2; tentative D call: TRBD2 (5 bases). The germline V and J ends were trimmed by 3 bases and 3 bases, with 11 bases remaining between them. The CDR3 has 15 residues. The germline gives CDR1 MDHEN, CDR2 SYDVKM. The CDR3 sequence is CASSLGGPHTGELFF. The CDR3 DNA is TGTGCCAGCAGTTTGGGCGGGCCGCACACCGGGGAGCTGTTTTTT.

The J gene is TRBJ2-5, the V gene TRBV5-1; 7 bases map to TRBD2. The ends lost 4 bases at V and 3 bases at J; junction bases unmatched: 6. There are 14 residues in the CDR3. Germline CDR1 and CDR2: SGHRS and YFSETQ. The CDR3 nucleotides are TGCGCCAGCAGCCCCCGGGGGGAAAAAGAGACCCAGTACTTC. It specifies CASSPRGEKETQYF.